This T cell receptor beta chain was captured in a study of regulatory T cells in long-lasting Graves disease. As to this clonotype: What it recognizes is unknown.

Time point here: newly diagnosed GD, antithyroid drugs for less than 3 months. There was RNA extracted from PBMCs, and the TCR library was made from it. Whole-study results and caveats: Investigators studied peripheral blood only, not thyroid tissue. Persistent disease samples used TRBV28, TRBJ1-2 and TRBJ2-5 preferentially. Among the persistent patients, thousands of public clonotypes were shared, more than the approximately 1,000 shared among new patients.

The CDR3 has 11 amino acids. V lost 4 bases, J lost 9 bases, and 11 bases lay in between. Germline lookup yields CDR1 SGHRS and CDR2 YFSETQ. The authors built TCR beta libraries using iRepertoire HTBI primers and Arm-PCR of CDR3 regions. TCRdb re-derived calls from the multiplex PCR reads in MiXCR, one entry per CDR3 protein. The table lists approximately 350,000 distinct CDR3 sequences, roughly 17% of them singletons. This sample also belongs to another study, concerning T cells in Graves' hyperthyroidism and ophthalmopathy. From that study: Stable hyperthyroidism was separated from ophthalmopathy by a model based on 13 V-J features.

The chain employs TRBV5-1 and TRBJ2-7; D is uncertain. This TCR derives from a woman aged 18-29 years with Graves disease. The sample consisted of peripheral blood mononuclear cells (PBMCs), taken at new diagnosis, from a patient treated with antithyroid drugs. DNA for the CDR3: TGCGCCAGCAGCCAAGATCTGGTGCAGTACTTC. It is translated as CASSQDLVQYF.